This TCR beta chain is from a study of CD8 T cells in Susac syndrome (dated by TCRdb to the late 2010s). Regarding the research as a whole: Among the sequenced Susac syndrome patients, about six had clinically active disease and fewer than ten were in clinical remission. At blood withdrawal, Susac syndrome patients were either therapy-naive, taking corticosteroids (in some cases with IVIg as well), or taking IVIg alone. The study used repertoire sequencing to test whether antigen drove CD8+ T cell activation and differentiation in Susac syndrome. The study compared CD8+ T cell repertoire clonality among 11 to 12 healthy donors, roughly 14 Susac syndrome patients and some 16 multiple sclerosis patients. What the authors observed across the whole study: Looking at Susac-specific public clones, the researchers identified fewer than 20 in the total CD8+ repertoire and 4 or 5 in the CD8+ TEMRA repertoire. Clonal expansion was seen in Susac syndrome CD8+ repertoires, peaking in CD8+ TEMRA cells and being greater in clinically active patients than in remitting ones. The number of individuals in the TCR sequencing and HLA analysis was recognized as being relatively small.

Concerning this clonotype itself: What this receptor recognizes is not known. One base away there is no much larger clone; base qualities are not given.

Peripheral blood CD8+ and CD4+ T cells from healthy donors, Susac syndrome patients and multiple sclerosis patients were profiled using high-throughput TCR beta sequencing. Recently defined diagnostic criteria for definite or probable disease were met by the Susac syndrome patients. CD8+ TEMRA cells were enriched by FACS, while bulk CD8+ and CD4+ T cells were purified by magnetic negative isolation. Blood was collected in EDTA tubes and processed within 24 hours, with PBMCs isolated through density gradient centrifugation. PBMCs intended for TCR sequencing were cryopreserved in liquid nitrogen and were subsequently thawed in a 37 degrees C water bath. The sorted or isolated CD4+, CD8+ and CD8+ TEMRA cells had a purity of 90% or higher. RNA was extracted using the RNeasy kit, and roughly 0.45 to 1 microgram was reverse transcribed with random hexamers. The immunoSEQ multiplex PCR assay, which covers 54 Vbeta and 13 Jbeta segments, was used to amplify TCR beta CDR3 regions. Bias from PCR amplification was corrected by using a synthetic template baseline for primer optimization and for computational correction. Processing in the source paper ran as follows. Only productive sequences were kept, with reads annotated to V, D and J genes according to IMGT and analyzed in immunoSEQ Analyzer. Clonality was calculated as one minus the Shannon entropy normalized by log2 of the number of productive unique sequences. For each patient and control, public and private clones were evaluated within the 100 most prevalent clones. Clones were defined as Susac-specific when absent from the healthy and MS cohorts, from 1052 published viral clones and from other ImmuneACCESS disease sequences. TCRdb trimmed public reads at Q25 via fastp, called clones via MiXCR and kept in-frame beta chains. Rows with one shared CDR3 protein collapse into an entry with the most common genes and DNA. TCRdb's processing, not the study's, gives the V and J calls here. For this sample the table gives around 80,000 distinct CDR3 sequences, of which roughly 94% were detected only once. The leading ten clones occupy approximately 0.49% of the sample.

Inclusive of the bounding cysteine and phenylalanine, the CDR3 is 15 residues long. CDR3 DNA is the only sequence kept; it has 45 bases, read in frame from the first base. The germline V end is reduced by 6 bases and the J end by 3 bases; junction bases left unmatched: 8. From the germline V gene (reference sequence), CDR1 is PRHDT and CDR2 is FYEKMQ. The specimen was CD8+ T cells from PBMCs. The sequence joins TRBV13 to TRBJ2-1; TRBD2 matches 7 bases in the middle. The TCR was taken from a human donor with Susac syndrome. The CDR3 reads CASSQWGLNYNEQFF. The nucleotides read TGTGCCAGCAGTCAGTGGGGACTAAACTACAATGAGCAGTTCTTC.